This T cell receptor beta chain appears in the sequencing data of a study of CD8 T cells in Susac syndrome. Overall study context: Clinical remission applied to roughly 8 sequenced Susac syndrome patients, and more than five had active disease.

Reverse transcription of 0.5 to 1 ug RNA was performed with random hexamers. TCRdb redid the calling of the immunoSEQ multiplex PCR reads with MiXCR, one entry per CDR3 protein. Of around 80,000 distinct CDR3 sequences listed, over 85% are singletons. The CDR3 is 13 amino acids. V was cut by 6 bases and J by 2 bases, with 10 bases left in between. The germline CDR1 and CDR2 sequences are SQVTM and ANQGSEA. The source is a human donor with Susac syndrome. The chain has TRBV29-1 and TRBJ2-2; D is possibly TRBD1 (5 bases). The sequenced sample consisted of CD8+ T cells from PBMCs. Here the CDR3 DNA reads TGCAGCGTAAAAGACAGTAACACCGGGGAGCTGTTTTTT. Amino acid sequence: CSVKDSNTGELFF.